This passage covers 13 T cell receptor beta chains from one sample sequenced in a study of CD8+ T cells in alopecia areata. TCR sequencing used cDNA made by reverse transcription of extracted RNA. TCRdb keeps only in-frame clones here, not all; method: immunoSEQ multiplex PCR. The sample carries under 250,000 clones, around 62% recorded once. Sequenced here: CD4+ T cells sorted from blood, sampled at week 0. The origin of the receptors is a human donor with alopecia areata.

This clone was seen a few times. The chain recombines TRBV2 with TRBJ1-1; perhaps TRBD1 as D (5 bases). The CDR3 is 12 residues long. Trimming shortened V by 11 bases and J by 4 bases, and 14 bases separated the two germline ends. Germline V gene data show CDR1 as SNHLY and CDR2 as FYNNEI. CDR3 sequence: CAGGSLGTEAFF. CDR3 nucleotide sequence: TGTGCCGGGGGATCTTTGGGCACTGAAGCTTTCTTT.

The rearrangement uses TRBV7-3 and TRBJ2-1, with D maybe TRBD2 (6 bases). The CDR3 has 13 residues. Trimming stripped 3 bases from V and 3 bases from J, with 6 bases between. From germline, CDR1 is SGHTA and CDR2 FQGTGA. The CDR3 bases are TGTGCCAGCAGCTTGGGACTCTACAATGAGCAGTTCTTC. Translation: CASSLGLYNEQFF.

As regards this clone: Other DNA sequences from this sample encode an identical CDR3 as well. This rearrangement joins TRBV29-1 to TRBJ1-1; D is unclear. The CDR3 contains 13 residues. CDR1 and CDR2 (germline): SQVTM, ANQGSEA. Trimming took off 1 base at V and 0 bases at J, with 6 bases between the two ends. The chain's CDR3 is CSVEGRMNTEAFF. CDR3 in DNA: TGCAGCGTTGAAGGCCGGATGAACACTGAAGCTTTCTTT.

The rearrangement links TRBV4-1 to TRBJ2-4; perhaps TRBD2 as D (6 bases). CDR3 size: 17 residues. V lost 5 bases and J 0 bases, leaving 17 bases between the germline ends. In germline, CDR1 is MGHRA, CDR2 YSYEKL. CDR3 sequence: CASSSGVASGAKNIQYF. In DNA, the CDR3 is TGCGCCAGCAGCTCGGGGGTAGCGTCGGGAGCCAAAAACATTCAGTACTTC.

The V gene is TRBV6-5, the J gene TRBJ1-5, with D unresolved. The germline V gene has CDR1 MNHEY and CDR2 SVGAGI. The V end lost 5 bases, the J end lost 6 bases, and 14 bases lay between the germline ends. This CDR3 spans 14 amino acids. The CDR3 loop is CASSEDGRPQPQHF. CDR3 nucleotides: TGTGCCAGCAGTGAAGATGGGAGGCCTCAGCCCCAGCATTTT.

The genes are TRBV7-3 and TRBJ2-7; TRBD1 might be the D (6 bases). CDR1 is SGHTA and CDR2 is FQGTGA in the germline V gene. There are 15 residues in the CDR3. V was pared by 0 bases and J by 6 bases, with 15 bases between. Written as DNA, the CDR3 is TGTGCCAGCAGCTTAACGCGGACAGCCTTTCGCGAGCAGTACTTC. Its protein is CASSLTRTAFREQYF.

Only a few counts were recorded for this clone. The chain carries TRBV30 and TRBJ1-6; D gene ambiguous. The ends were cut back, 0 bases at V and 5 bases at J, with 5 bases in the middle. Germline-derived CDR1 and CDR2 are GTSNPN and SVGIG (reference sequence). The CDR3 length is 13 residues. The CDR3 is CAWSVRDNSPLHF. CDR3 nucleotide sequence: TGTGCCTGGAGTGTACGGGATAATTCACCCCTCCACTTT.

The chain combines TRBV29-1 with TRBJ1-4; D might be TRBD1 (5 bases). Trimming pared 2 bases from V and 4 bases from J, leaving 8 bases between. Germline CDR1 and CDR2: SQVTM and ANQGSEA. The CDR3 spans 13 residues. CDR3 residues: CSVETGGNEKLFF. The DNA of the CDR3 is TGCAGCGTTGAAACCGGGGGTAATGAAAAACTGTTTTTT.

This sequence joins TRBV10-3 and TRBJ1-5; D remains unclear. The V end was cut by 1 base, the J end by 0 bases, with 10 bases between. Germline V CDR1 and CDR2: ENHRY, SYGVKD. The CDR3 is 16 residues long. For the CDR3, the DNA is TGTGCCATCAGTGAGTTTGAGGCCCTTAGCAATCAGCCCCAGCATTTT. Translation gives CAISEFEALSNQPQHF.

The chain combines TRBV18 with TRBJ2-6, with TRBD1 identical over 7 bases. The CDR3 covers 17 residues. V was clipped by 3 bases and J by 2 bases; unmatched bases: 7. From germline, CDR1 is KGHSH and CDR2 LQKENI. The chain's CDR3 is CASSPYLGGPGANVLTF. The DNA for the CDR3 is TGTGCCAGCTCACCGTACTTAGGGGGCCCTGGGGCCAACGTCCTGACTTTC.

To note about this clone: This CDR3 is also generated by other DNA sequences in the sample. The V gene is TRBV30, the J gene TRBJ2-1, with D unresolved. The germline V and J ends were trimmed by 0 bases and 7 bases, with 4 bases remaining between them. The CDR3 consists of 11 residues. Germline assignment: CDR1 GTSNPN and CDR2 SVGIG (reference sequence). The CDR3 DNA reads as TGTGCCTGGAGTGTAGGGAATGAGCAGTTCTTC. Its protein is CAWSVGNEQFF.

There are many counts of this clone. The V and J genes are TRBV4-1 and TRBJ1-1, with D perhaps matching TRBD1 (5 bases). The germline V gene has CDR1 MGHRA and CDR2 YSYEKL. The CDR3 length is 14 residues. The V gene lost 10 bases and the J gene lost 5 bases, with 20 bases spanning the gap. The CDR3 protein is CATSGPLRGTEAFF. Here the CDR3 DNA reads TGCGCCACCTCAGGCCCACTAAGGGGAACTGAAGCTTTCTTT.

This sequence joins TRBV29-1 and TRBJ2-1; TRBD2 aligns across 7 bases. V lost 6 bases, J lost 5 bases, and 13 bases stayed unmatched. The CDR3 runs 15 residues. Per germline, CDR1 SQVTM and CDR2 ANQGSEA. The CDR3: CSVWARTSGNNEQFF. CDR3 bases: TGCAGCGTATGGGCCCGGACTAGTGGTAACAATGAGCAGTTCTTC.